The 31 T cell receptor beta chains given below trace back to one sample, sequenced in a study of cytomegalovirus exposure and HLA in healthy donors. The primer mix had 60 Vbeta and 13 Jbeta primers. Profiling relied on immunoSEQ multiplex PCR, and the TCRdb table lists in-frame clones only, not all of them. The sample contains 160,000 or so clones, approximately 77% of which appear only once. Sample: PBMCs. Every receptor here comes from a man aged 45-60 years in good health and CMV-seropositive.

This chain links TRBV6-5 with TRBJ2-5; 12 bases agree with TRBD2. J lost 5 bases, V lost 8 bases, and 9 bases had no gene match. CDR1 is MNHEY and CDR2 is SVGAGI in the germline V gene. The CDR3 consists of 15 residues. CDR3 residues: CASGASGGALETQYF. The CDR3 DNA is TGTGCCAGCGGGGCTAGCGGGGGGGCCTTGGAGACCCAGTACTTC.

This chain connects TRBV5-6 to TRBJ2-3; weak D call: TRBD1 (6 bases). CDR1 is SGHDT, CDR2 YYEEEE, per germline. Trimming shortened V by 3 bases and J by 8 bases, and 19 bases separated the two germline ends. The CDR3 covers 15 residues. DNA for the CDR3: TGTGCCAGCAGCTCGGACAGCGCCTCTTGGGTTACGCAGTATTTT. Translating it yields CASSSDSASWVTQYF.

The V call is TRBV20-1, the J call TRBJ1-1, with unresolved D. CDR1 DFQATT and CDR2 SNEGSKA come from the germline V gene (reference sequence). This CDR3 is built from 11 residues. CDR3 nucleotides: TGCAGCACCGGTTGGGAGACTGAAGCTTTCTTT. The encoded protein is CSTGWETEAFF.

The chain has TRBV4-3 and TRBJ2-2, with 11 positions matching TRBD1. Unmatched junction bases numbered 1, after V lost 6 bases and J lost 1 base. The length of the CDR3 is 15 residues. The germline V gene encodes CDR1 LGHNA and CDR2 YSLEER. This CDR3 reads CASRDRGRNTGELFF. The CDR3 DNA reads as TGCGCCAGCAGGGACAGGGGGCGGAACACCGGGGAGCTGTTTTTT.

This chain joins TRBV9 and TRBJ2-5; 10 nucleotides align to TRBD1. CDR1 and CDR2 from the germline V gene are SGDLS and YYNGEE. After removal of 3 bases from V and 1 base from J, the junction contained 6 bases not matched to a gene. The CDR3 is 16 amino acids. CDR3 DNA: TGTGCCAGCAGCGAGAGGGACAGGGGACCCCAAGAGACCCAGTACTTC. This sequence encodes CASSERDRGPQETQYF. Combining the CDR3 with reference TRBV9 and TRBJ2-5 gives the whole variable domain DSGVTQTPKHLITATGQRVTLRCSPRSGDLSVYWYQQSLDQGLQFLIQYYNGEERAKGNILERFSAQQFPDLHSELNLSSLELGDSALYFCASSERDRGPQETQYFGPGTRLLVL.

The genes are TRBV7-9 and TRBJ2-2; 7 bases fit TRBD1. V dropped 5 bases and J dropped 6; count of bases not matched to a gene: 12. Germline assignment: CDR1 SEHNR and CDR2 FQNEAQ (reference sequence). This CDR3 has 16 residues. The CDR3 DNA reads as TGTGCCAGCAGCGGACCGGGACAGAGAGGTCCCGGGGAGCTGTTTTTT. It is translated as CASSGPGQRGPGELFF.

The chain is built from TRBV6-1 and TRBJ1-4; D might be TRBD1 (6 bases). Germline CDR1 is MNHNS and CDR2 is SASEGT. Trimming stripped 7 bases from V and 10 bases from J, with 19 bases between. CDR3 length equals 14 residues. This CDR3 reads CASILSPEGGKLFF. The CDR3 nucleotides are TGTGCCAGCATCTTATCCCCGGAAGGGGGAAAACTGTTTTTT.

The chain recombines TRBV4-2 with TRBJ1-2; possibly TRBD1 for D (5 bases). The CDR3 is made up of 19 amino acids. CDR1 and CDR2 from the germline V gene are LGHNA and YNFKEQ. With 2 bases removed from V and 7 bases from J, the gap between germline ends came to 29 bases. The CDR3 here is CASSQRLGGFKGSAIGYTF. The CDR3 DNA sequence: TGTGCCAGCAGCCAAAGATTGGGGGGGTTTAAGGGGTCAGCCATTGGCTACACCTTC.

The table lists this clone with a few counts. DNA of the CDR3: TGTGCCAGCAGCTCTTTCCGGGACTCCGAGGATACGCAGTATTTT. The encoded protein is CASSSFRDSEDTQYF. The chain uses TRBV7-8 and TRBJ2-3, with a possible D match to TRBD2 (6 bases). Germline V gene sequence: CDR1 SGHVS, CDR2 FQNEAQ. CDR3 length: 15 amino acids. V shed 4 bases and J shed 6 bases, with 17 bases lying between them.

This chain's CDR3 is CAGTSAYTDTQYF. Written as DNA, the CDR3 is TGTGCCGGGACTAGCGCCTACACAGATACGCAGTATTTT. The chain recombines TRBV6-1 with TRBJ2-3; 10 bases align to TRBD2. Germline CDR1 MNHNS, CDR2 SASEGT. Trimming removed 11 bases from V and 2 bases from J; junction bases left unmatched: 4. The length of the CDR3 is 13 residues.

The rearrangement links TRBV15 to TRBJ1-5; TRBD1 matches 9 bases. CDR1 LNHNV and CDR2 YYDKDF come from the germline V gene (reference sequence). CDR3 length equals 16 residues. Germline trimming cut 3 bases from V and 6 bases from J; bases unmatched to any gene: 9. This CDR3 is CATSRERQGVGQPQHF. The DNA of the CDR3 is TGTGCCACCAGCAGGGAACGACAGGGGGTAGGTCAGCCCCAGCATTTT.

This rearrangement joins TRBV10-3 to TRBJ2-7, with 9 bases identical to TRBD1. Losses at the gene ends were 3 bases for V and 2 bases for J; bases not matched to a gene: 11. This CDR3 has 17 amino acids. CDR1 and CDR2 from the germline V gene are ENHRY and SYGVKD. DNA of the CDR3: TGTGCCATCAGTGAAGGGGCTGCGGGACAGGGCACCTACGAGCAGTACTTC. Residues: CAISEGAAGQGTYEQYF.

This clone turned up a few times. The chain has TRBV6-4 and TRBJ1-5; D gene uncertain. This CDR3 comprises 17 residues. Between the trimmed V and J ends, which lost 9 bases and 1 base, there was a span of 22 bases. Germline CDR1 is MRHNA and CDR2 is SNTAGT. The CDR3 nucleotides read TGTGCCAGTCGCTTGGGCAGGCTTCACGTCAGCAATCAGCCCCAGCATTTT. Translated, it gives CASRLGRLHVSNQPQHF.

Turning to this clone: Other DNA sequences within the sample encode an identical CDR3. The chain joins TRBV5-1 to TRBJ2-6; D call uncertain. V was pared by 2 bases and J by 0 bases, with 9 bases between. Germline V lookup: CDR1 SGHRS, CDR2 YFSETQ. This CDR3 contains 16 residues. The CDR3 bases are TGCGCCAGCAGCTTAGGTGCGGACTCTGGGGCCAACGTCCTGACTTTC. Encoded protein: CASSLGADSGANVLTF.

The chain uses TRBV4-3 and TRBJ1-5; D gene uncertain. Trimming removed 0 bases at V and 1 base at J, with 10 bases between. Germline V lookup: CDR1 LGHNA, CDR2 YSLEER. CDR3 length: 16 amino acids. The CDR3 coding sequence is TGCGCCAGCAGCCAAGAGTCAGGCGGGAGCAATCAGCCCCAGCATTTT. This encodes CASSQESGGSNQPQHF.

The CDR3 region is CASSFGTSEGYKQYF. The CDR3, as DNA: TGTGCCAGCAGCTTTGGGACTAGCGAAGGGTATAAGCAGTACTTC. V gene TRBV7-2 combines with J gene TRBJ2-7; 10 nucleotides agree with TRBD2. Germline V lookup: CDR1 SGHTA, CDR2 FQGNSA. The CDR3 has 15 amino acids. J gave up 8 bases and V 3 bases, and 10 bases lay outside the gene matches.

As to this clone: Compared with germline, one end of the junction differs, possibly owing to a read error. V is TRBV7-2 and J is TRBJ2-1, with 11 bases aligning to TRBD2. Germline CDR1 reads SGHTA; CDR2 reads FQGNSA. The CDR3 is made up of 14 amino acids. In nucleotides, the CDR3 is TGTGCCAGCAGCGTAGCGGGGGGGATCGATGAGCAGTTCTTC. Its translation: CASSVAGGIDEQFF.

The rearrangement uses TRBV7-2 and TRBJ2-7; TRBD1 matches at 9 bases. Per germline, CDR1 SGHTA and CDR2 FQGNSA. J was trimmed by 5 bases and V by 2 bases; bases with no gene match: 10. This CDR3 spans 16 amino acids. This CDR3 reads CASSLQSGQGGDEQYF. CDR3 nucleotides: TGTGCCAGCAGCTTACAGTCGGGACAGGGAGGTGACGAGCAGTACTTC.

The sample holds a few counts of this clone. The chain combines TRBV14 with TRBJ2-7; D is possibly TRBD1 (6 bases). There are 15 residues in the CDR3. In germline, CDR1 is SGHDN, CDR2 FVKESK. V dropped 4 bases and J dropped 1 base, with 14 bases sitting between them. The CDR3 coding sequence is TGTGCCAGCAGCCCCGACAGGCGGCGTTCCTACGAGCAGTACTTC. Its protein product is CASSPDRRRSYEQYF. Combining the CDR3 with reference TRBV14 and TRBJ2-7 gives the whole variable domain EAGVTQFPSHSVIEKGQTVTLRCDPISGHDNLYWYRRVMGKEIKFLLHFVKESKQDESGMPNNRFLAERTGGTYSTLKVQPAELEDSGVYFCASSPDRRRSYEQYFGPGTRLTVT.

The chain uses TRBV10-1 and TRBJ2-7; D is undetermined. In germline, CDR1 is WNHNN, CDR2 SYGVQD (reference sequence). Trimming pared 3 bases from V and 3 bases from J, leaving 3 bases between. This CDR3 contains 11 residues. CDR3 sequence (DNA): TGCGCCAGCAGTGATAGCTACGAGCAGTACTTC. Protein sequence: CASSDSYEQYF.

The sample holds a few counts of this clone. The CDR3 nucleotides are TGTGCCAGCAGCGGAGGGGTACAGGGCTACGAGCAGTACTTC. Residues: CASSGGVQGYEQYF. This chain connects TRBV9 to TRBJ2-7; a possible D gene is TRBD1 (6 bases). The CDR3 totals 14 residues. The germline gives CDR1 SGDLS, CDR2 YYNGEE. The V end lost 3 bases, the J end lost 3 bases, and 13 bases lay between the germline ends.

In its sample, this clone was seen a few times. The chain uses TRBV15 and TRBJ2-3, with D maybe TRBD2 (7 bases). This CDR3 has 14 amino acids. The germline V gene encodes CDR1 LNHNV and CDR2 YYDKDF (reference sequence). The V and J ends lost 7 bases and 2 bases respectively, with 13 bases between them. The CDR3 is CATTQAGATDTQYF. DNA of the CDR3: TGTGCCACCACCCAGGCGGGGGCCACAGATACGCAGTATTTT.

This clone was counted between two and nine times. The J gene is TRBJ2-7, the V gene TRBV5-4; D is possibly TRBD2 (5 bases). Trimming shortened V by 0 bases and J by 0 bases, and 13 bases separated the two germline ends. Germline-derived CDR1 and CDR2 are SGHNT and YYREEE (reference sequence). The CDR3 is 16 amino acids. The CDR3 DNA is TGTGCCAGCAGCTTGGGTGGCGGGCATAGCTCCTACGAGCAGTACTTC. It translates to CASSLGGGHSSYEQYF. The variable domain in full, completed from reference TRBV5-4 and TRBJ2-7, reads ETGVTQSPTHLIKTRGQQVTLRCSSQSGHNTVSWYQQALGQGPQFIFQYYREEENGRGNFPPRFSGLQFPNYSSELNVNALELDDSALYLCASSLGGGHSSYEQYFGPGTRLTVT.

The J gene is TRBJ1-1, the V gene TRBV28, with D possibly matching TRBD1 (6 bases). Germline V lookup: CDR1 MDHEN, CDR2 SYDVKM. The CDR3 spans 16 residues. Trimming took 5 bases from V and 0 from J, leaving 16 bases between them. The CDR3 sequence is CASSLPGQSVNTEAFF. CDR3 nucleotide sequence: TGTGCCAGCAGTCTACCGGGACAATCGGTGAACACTGAAGCTTTCTTT.

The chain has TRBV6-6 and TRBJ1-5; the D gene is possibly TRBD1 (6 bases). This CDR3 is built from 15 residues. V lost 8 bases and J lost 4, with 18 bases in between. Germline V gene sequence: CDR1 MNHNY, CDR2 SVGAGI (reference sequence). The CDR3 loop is CASESTGLGNQPQHF. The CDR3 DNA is TGTGCCAGCGAATCTACAGGGCTTGGAAATCAGCCCCAGCATTTT.

This CDR3 reads CASSLENRAYGYTF. CDR3 bases: TGTGCCAGCAGCTTAGAAAACAGGGCCTATGGCTACACCTTC. This chain joins TRBV7-9 and TRBJ1-2; D may be TRBD1 (6 bases). The germline V gene encodes CDR1 SEHNR and CDR2 FQNEAQ (reference sequence). V gave up 1 base and J gave up 4 bases, with 10 bases separating them. The CDR3 is made up of 14 amino acids.

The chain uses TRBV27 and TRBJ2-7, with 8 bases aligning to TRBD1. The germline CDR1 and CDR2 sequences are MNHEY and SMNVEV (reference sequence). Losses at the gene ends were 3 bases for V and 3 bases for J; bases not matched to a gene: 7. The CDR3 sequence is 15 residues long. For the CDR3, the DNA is TGTGCCAGCAGTTTCTATGGACAGGGTTACTACGAGCAGTACTTC. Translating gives CASSFYGQGYYEQYF.

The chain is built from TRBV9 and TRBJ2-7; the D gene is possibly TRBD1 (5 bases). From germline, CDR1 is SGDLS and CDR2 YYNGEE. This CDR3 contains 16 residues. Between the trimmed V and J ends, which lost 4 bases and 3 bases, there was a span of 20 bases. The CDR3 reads CASSIYRKYSYYEQYF. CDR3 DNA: TGTGCCAGCAGCATATACAGGAAATACAGTTACTACGAGCAGTACTTC.

The CDR3 spells CASSLDPDTQYF. CDR3 bases: TGTGCCAGCAGCTTAGATCCTGATACGCAGTATTTT. This chain links TRBV11-3 with TRBJ2-3; D unresolved. The V end lost 0 bases, the J end lost 6 bases, and 4 bases lay between the germline ends. Germline V gives CDR1 SGHNT, CDR2 YENEEA. This CDR3 contains 12 residues.

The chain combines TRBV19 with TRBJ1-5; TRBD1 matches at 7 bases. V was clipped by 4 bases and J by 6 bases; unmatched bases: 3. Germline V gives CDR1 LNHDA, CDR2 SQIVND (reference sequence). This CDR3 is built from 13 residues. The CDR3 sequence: CASSTTGPQPQHF. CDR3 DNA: TGTGCCAGTAGTACGACAGGGCCTCAGCCCCAGCATTTT.

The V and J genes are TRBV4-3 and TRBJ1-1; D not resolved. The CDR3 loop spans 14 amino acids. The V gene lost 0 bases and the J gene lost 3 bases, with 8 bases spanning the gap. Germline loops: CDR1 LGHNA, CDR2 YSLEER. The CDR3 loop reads CASSQDREDTEAFF. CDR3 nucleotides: TGCGCCAGCAGCCAAGATCGGGAGGACACTGAAGCTTTCTTT.